Below, 5 T cell receptor beta chains from the same sample are listed, as sequenced in a study of cytomegalovirus exposure and HLA in healthy donors. The PCR ran on 60 Vbeta and 13 Jbeta primers. Measured with immunoSEQ multiplex PCR; TCRdb has only the in-frame clones, and not every one. The sample yields 110,000 or so clones, about 86% seen once. The material sequenced was PBMCs. The receptor set was obtained from a woman aged 30 to 39 in good health and CMV-seronegative.

This clone was seen only once. V usage is TRBV7-3 and J usage is TRBJ2-2; TRBD2 agrees at 9 bases. Germline V gene sequence: CDR1 SGHTA, CDR2 FQGTGA. The CDR3 runs to 16 residues. V shed 4 bases, J shed 0 bases, and the junction held 3 bases outside the gene matches. CDR3 bases: TGTGCCAGCAGCTCTATAGCGGGAGCGAACACCGGGGAGCTGTTTTTT. Its protein is CASSSIAGANTGELFF.

The V and J genes are TRBV5-1 and TRBJ2-2; 14 bases agree with TRBD2. Germline V gene sequence: CDR1 SGHRS, CDR2 YFSETQ. The CDR3 sequence is 18 residues long. V trimming: 4 bases; J trimming: 6 bases; junction bases outside the gene matches: 11. The CDR3 nucleotides are TGCGCCAGCAGCGTGACTGGACTAGCGGGAGGATCGGCCGGGGAGCTGTTTTTT. Protein sequence: CASSVTGLAGGSAGELFF.

The table lists this clone with a few counts. The V and J genes are TRBV28 and TRBJ1-3; TRBD1 agrees at 7 bases. Germline-derived CDR1 and CDR2 are MDHEN and SYDVKM. The CDR3 is 17 residues long. With 3 bases clipped from V and 6 bases from J, the junction kept 14 bases outside the gene matches. The CDR3 DNA reads TGTGCCAGCAGTTTTCTTGCTCTCCGACAGGGTCAAAACACCATATATTTT. Amino acid sequence: CASSFLALRQGQNTIYF.

This chain connects TRBV29-1 to TRBJ1-1; 8 nucleotides line up with TRBD1. This CDR3 has 12 amino acids. Germline-derived CDR1 and CDR2 are SQVTM and ANQGSEA. The junction had 3 bases not matched to a gene; V was cut back by 5 bases and J by 4 bases. The CDR3 loop is CSVKQGVTEAFF. CDR3 coding DNA: TGCAGCGTTAAACAGGGGGTCACTGAAGCTTTCTTT.

The chain has TRBV7-8 and TRBJ1-2; unclear D gene. Germline CDR1 is SGHVS and CDR2 is FQNEAQ. The ends were cut back, 5 bases at V and 3 bases at J, with 19 bases in the middle. CDR3 size: 16 residues. This chain's CDR3 is CASSLSGSRHDYGYTF. The CDR3 nucleotides read TGTGCCAGCAGCCTTAGTGGGAGCAGGCACGACTATGGCTACACCTTC.